The 28 T cell receptor beta chains below all came from one sample that was sequenced in a study of human T cells and chemical hapten exposure. One entry per CDR3 protein results from TCRdb running MiXCR on the RACE reads. The sample carries 110,000 or so distinct CDR3 sequences, approximately 8.8% recorded once. Indicated time point: patch test 2, 6 weeks after DPC sensitization. Described treatment: therapeutic diphenylcyclopropenone sensitization with weekly scalp DPC. The sample was whole blood, taken in connection with sensitization to the hapten diphenylcyclopropenone (DPC). These TCRs come from a woman aged 40 to 50 with alopecia areata. Some clones in this sample may be carry-over from other donors' samples.

The J gene is TRBJ1-3, the V gene TRBV4-3; D is unclear. This CDR3 spans 16 amino acids. Germline loops: CDR1 LGHNA, CDR2 YSLEER. Trimming removed 0 bases at V and 0 bases at J, with 9 bases between. The CDR3 sequence is CASSQDTTNSGNTIYF. The DNA of the CDR3 is TGCGCCAGCAGCCAAGATACGACAAACTCTGGAAACACCATATATTTT.

This clonotype was recorded at least ten times. This rearrangement joins TRBV24-1 to TRBJ2-2; D could derive from TRBD1 or TRBD2 (6 bases each). The CDR3 totals 15 residues. Germline assignment: CDR1 KGHDR and CDR2 SFDVKD. V shed 9 bases and J shed 4 bases, with 17 bases lying between them. DNA for the CDR3: TGTGCCACCCGTTCTTGGGGGGCAGGCACCGGGGAGCTGTTTTTT. It is translated as CATRSWGAGTGELFF.

This clonotype was counted ten times or more. The chain has TRBV20-1 and TRBJ2-4, with no clear D. The V gene lost 6 bases and the J gene lost 2 bases, with 11 bases spanning the gap. This CDR3 is 13 amino acids long. Germline loops: CDR1 DFQATT, CDR2 SNEGSKA (reference sequence). The CDR3 sequence: CSAETPTKNIQYF. The CDR3, as DNA: TGCAGTGCAGAGACGCCTACCAAAAACATTCAGTACTTC.

This clonotype was observed a few times. The chain combines TRBV3-1 with TRBJ2-5; 8 bases map to TRBD2. Per germline, CDR1 LGHDT and CDR2 YNNKEL (reference sequence). V shed 4 bases, J shed 4 bases, and the junction held 5 bases outside the gene matches. The CDR3 extends over 14 amino acids. The CDR3 reads CASSPSGSGETQYF. The CDR3 DNA sequence: TGTGCCAGCAGCCCTAGCGGGTCCGGAGAGACCCAGTACTTC.

This clonotype has just a few counts. The rearrangement links TRBV6-2 or TRBV6-3 to TRBJ2-1, with TRBD1 identical over 7 bases. The CDR3 is made up of 15 amino acids. Germline CDR1 is MNHEY and CDR2 is SVGEGT. J was trimmed by 1 base and V by 3 bases; bases with no gene match: 3. The CDR3 nucleotides read TGTGCCAGCAGTTATGCCAGGGGGTCCTACAATGAGCAGTTCTTC. Protein: CASSYARGSYNEQFF.

This clonotype came up a few times. V gene TRBV6-5 combines with J gene TRBJ2-1, with a possible D match to TRBD1 (6 bases). This CDR3 contains 15 residues. V lost 6 bases to trimming and J lost 5 bases, with 17 bases between them. Germline V gene data show CDR1 as MNHEY and CDR2 as SVGAGI. The CDR3 is CASRDGQSVDNEQFF. The CDR3 DNA follows: TGTGCCAGCAGGGATGGACAGAGCGTCGACAATGAGCAGTTCTTC.

Many counts were recorded for this clonotype. In DNA, the CDR3 is TGTGCCAGCAGCTTGGCCGACAGGGACCAGCATTTT. It is translated as CASSLADRDQHF. The rearrangement uses TRBV5-8 and TRBJ2-3, with 7 bases matching TRBD1. The J call may be incorrect, as the DNA end agrees better with TRBJ1-5. Germline V gene sequence: CDR1 SGHTS, CDR2 YDEGEE. CDR3 size: 12 residues.

Only a few counts were recorded for this clonotype. The V and J genes are TRBV18 and TRBJ1-6, with a weak D call TRBD1 (5 bases). The germline V gene encodes CDR1 KGHSH and CDR2 LQKENI. This CDR3 has 15 residues. Trimming removed 3 bases from V and 4 bases from J, with 10 bases in between. DNA of the CDR3: TGTGCCAGCTCACCTTTCGACAGTTATAATTCACCCCTCCACTTT. Residues: CASSPFDSYNSPLHF.

This clonotype was detected a few times. This sequence joins TRBV12-3 or TRBV12-4 and TRBJ2-1, with D perhaps given as TRBD1 or TRBD2 (5 bases each). The ends were cut back, 6 bases at V and 7 bases at J, with 19 bases in the middle. The CDR3 consists of 15 residues. CDR3 protein: CASRPTGPKRNEQFF. The CDR3 DNA sequence: TGTGCCAGCAGACCTACGGGGCCCAAAAGGAATGAGCAGTTCTTC.

This clonotype was seen at least ten times. This chain links TRBV28 with TRBJ2-5, with D perhaps matching TRBD1 (5 bases). This CDR3 has 15 residues. V lost 4 bases and J 4 bases, leaving 16 bases between the germline ends. CDR1 and CDR2 from the germline V gene are MDHEN and SYDVKM. This CDR3 is CASSYLEGVGETQYF. DNA of the CDR3: TGTGCCAGCAGTTATTTAGAAGGGGTAGGAGAGACCCAGTACTTC.

The sample holds a few counts of this clonotype. The chain recombines TRBV18 with TRBJ1-2, with 8 bases that match TRBD1. The CDR3 is made up of 15 amino acids. V was clipped by 6 bases and J by 1 base; unmatched bases: 7. Germline V gives CDR1 KGHSH, CDR2 LQKENI. The CDR3 loop reads CASSRQQGDNYGYTF. The DNA for the CDR3 is TGTGCCAGCTCCCGCCAACAGGGGGATAACTATGGCTACACCTTC.

In this sample, this clonotype turned up a few times. The chain is built from TRBV27 and TRBJ2-7, with TRBD1 identical over 9 bases. Germline trimming cut 5 bases from V and 2 bases from J; bases unmatched to any gene: 10. CDR3 length: 16 amino acids. Germline V lookup: CDR1 MNHEY, CDR2 SMNVEV (reference sequence). The CDR3 protein is CASSPRGQGMTYEQYF. CDR3 nucleotides: TGTGCCAGCAGTCCACGGGGACAGGGAATGACCTACGAGCAGTACTTC.

The rearrangement uses TRBV29-1 and TRBJ2-4; 8 bases are shared with TRBD1. Germline V lookup: CDR1 SQVTM, CDR2 ANQGSEA. Germline trimming cut 7 bases from V and 7 bases from J; bases unmatched to any gene: 15. The CDR3 extends over 15 amino acids. CDR3 amino acids: CSGAGTGNAGNIQYF. Here the CDR3 DNA reads TGCAGCGGGGCCGGGACAGGTAACGCCGGGAACATTCAGTACTTC.

This clonotype was observed at least ten times. The V and J genes are TRBV7-2 and TRBJ2-5, with D maybe TRBD2 (6 bases). CDR1 and CDR2 from the germline V gene are SGHTA and FQGNSA. This CDR3 contains 13 residues. Trimming stripped 3 bases from V and 6 bases from J, with 11 bases between. CDR3 in DNA: TGTGCCAGCAGCTTGCACGGGGGAAAGACCCAGTACTTC. The encoded protein is CASSLHGGKTQYF.

In its sample, this clonotype was seen a few times. The V call is TRBV12-3 or TRBV12-4, the J call TRBJ2-7, with D possibly TRBD2 on 5 matching bases. This CDR3 has 14 amino acids. V dropped 1 base and J dropped 3 bases, with 10 bases sitting between them. CDR3 region: CASSLEASYYEQYF. The DNA of the CDR3 is TGTGCCAGCAGTTTAGAAGCTAGCTACTACGAGCAGTACTTC.

This chain joins TRBV7-2 and TRBJ2-3; D not certain. V was shortened by 6 bases and J by 1 base, with 17 bases between the two germline ends. The CDR3 is made up of 16 amino acids. The V gene's germline CDR1 is SGHTA and CDR2 FQGNSA. The CDR3 DNA follows: TGTGCCAGCAGTCCGACCGGCTCTCCGCGCACAGATACGCAGTATTTT. It translates to CASSPTGSPRTDTQYF.

As DNA, the CDR3 is TGTGCCACTGGGGGGGAGCAGCCTCTCACCGGGGAGCTGTTTTTT. Protein sequence: CATGGEQPLTGELFF. This chain joins TRBV7-6 and TRBJ2-2, with 7 bases fitting TRBD2. Looked up from germline, CDR1 is SGHVS and CDR2 is FNYEAQ. V shed 10 bases and J 4 bases; nucleotides not matched to a gene: 12. This CDR3 has 15 residues.

V gene TRBV7-2 combines with J gene TRBJ2-3; tentative D call: TRBD2 (6 bases). Germline V gene lookup returns CDR1 SGHTA and CDR2 FQGNSA. The CDR3 consists of 15 residues. V shed 1 base and J shed 1 base, with 9 bases lying between them. This CDR3 is CASSLGGVGTDTQYF. The CDR3 DNA is TGTGCCAGCAGCTTAGGCGGGGTCGGCACAGATACGCAGTATTTT.

This clonotype was seen repeatedly, ten times or more. The chain carries TRBV6-5 and TRBJ1-2; D gene ambiguous. Germline V gives CDR1 MNHEY, CDR2 SVGAGI. CDR3 length: 15 amino acids. The V and J ends lost 0 bases and 4 bases respectively, with 12 bases between them. The CDR3 is CASSYSEAAAYGYTF. The CDR3, as DNA: TGTGCCAGCAGTTACTCCGAGGCAGCAGCCTATGGCTACACCTTC.

This clonotype appeared many times. The V and J genes are TRBV20-1 and TRBJ1-6; maybe TRBD1 (5 bases). The CDR3 is 14 amino acids. V was trimmed by 3 bases and J by 5 bases, leaving 11 bases between them. Germline CDR1 reads DFQATT; CDR2 reads SNEGSKA (reference sequence). The DNA for the CDR3 is TGCAGTGCTAGGCGGACAACGGATAATTCACCCCTCCACTTT. This encodes CSARRTTDNSPLHF.

This clonotype was seen a few times. This chain joins TRBV4-3 and TRBJ2-7; 7 nucleotides match TRBD2. The CDR3 is made up of 17 amino acids. CDR1 LGHNA and CDR2 YSLEER come from the germline V gene. The J segment lost 6 bases and the V segment lost 4 bases, leaving 18 bases of the junction unmatched. The CDR3 region has the DNA TGCGCCAGCAGCCCCTCCGCATGGACTAGTCTTTCCCGCGAGCAGTACTTC. Translation gives CASSPSAWTSLSREQYF.

This chain uses TRBV9 with TRBJ2-5; possibly TRBD2 for D (6 bases). The germline V and J ends were trimmed by 0 bases and 3 bases, with 9 bases remaining between them. Germline lookup yields CDR1 SGDLS and CDR2 YYNGEE. The CDR3 length is 14 residues. In DNA form, the CDR3 reads TGTGCCAGCAGCGTAGCCGGCGGGAAAGAGACCCAGTACTTC. This sequence encodes CASSVAGGKETQYF.

The chain has TRBV9 and TRBJ2-2; D possibly corresponds to TRBD2 (5 bases). Germline V gene sequence: CDR1 SGDLS, CDR2 YYNGEE. Trimming left V 4 bases short and J 6 bases short, with 10 bases between. This CDR3 spans 13 amino acids. The CDR3 loop reads CASSRYGAGELFF. The CDR3 nucleotides are TGTGCCAGCAGCAGATACGGGGCCGGGGAGCTGTTTTTT. Based on the CDR3 plus reference TRBV9 and TRBJ2-2, the full variable domain is DSGVTQTPKHLITATGQRVTLRCSPRSGDLSVYWYQQSLDQGLQFLIQYYNGEERAKGNILERFSAQQFPDLHSELNLSSLELGDSALYFCASSRYGAGELFFGEGSRLTVL.

The chain is built from TRBV12-3 or TRBV12-4 and TRBJ1-5; 7 bases align to TRBD1. Germline trimming cut 6 bases from V and 2 bases from J; bases unmatched to any gene: 1. This CDR3 is 13 amino acids long. The DNA for the CDR3 is TGTGCCAGCAGAGGACAGGGCAATCAGCCCCAGCATTTT. Protein product: CASRGQGNQPQHF.

J is TRBJ1-2 and V is TRBV6-6, with 8 bases identical to TRBD1. The germline V gene encodes CDR1 MNHNY and CDR2 SVGAGI (reference sequence). V trimming: 7 bases; J trimming: 7 bases; junction bases outside the gene matches: 11. This CDR3 comprises 14 residues. The CDR3 spells CASKPPDRDIGYTF. DNA for the CDR3: TGTGCCAGCAAACCACCGGACAGGGACATTGGCTACACCTTC.

This clonotype was observed a handful of times. The DNA of the CDR3 is TGTGCCAGCAGCCGTGGGACAGGGGTTGCAGATACGCAGTATTTT. Protein: CASSRGTGVADTQYF. The rearrangement uses TRBV3-1 and TRBJ2-3, with 10 bases fitting TRBD1. Germline assignment: CDR1 LGHDT and CDR2 YNNKEL (reference sequence). CDR3 length equals 15 residues. The V segment lost 4 bases and the J segment 4 bases; nucleotides outside the gene matches: 5.

This clonotype was recorded at least ten times. The chain joins TRBV27 to TRBJ2-3; perhaps TRBD2 as D (5 bases). Deletions cut 3 bases from V and 4 bases from J, with 11 bases between. The CDR3 loop spans 14 amino acids. Germline loops: CDR1 MNHEY, CDR2 SMNVEV (reference sequence). The CDR3 is CASSFSRVADTQYF. The CDR3 region has the DNA TGTGCCAGCAGTTTCTCGCGGGTCGCAGATACGCAGTATTTT.

V is TRBV5-1 and J is TRBJ2-7; D is unclear. CDR1 and CDR2 from the germline V gene are SGHRS and YFSETQ. The CDR3 is made up of 14 amino acids. V was shortened by 0 bases and J by 0 bases, with 7 bases between the two germline ends. CDR3 sequence: CASSLESGSYEQYF. In nucleotides, the CDR3 is TGCGCCAGCAGCTTGGAGTCAGGCTCCTACGAGCAGTACTTC.